A selection of T cell receptor beta chains follows, all from one sample in a study of T-cell memory formation after mild COVID-19. TCRdb analysed the 5' RACE reads with MiXCR anew, one entry per CDR3 protein. Here the sample spans tens of thousands of distinct CDR3 sequences, roughly an eighth being singletons. The sample was PBMCs or a T cell subset sorted from them (not recorded which). The receptor source for this set is an adult woman who had mild COVID-19 (a few samples of this study predate the infection). Cell type and time point are not known. Both conserved end residues are part of each CDR3. The D gene is left open where the match is weak. Some rows mark clone size as missing; the rest say once, few, many or name a class of expanded clone.

v_gene,d_gene,abundance,j_gene,CDR3nt,CDR3aa
TRBV7-2,TRBD2,few,TRBJ2-5,TGTGCCAGCAGCACGGGACTAGCGGTTACAGAGACCCAGTACTTC,CASSTGLAVTETQYF
TRBV7-2,TRBD2,NA,TRBJ2-1,TGTGCCAGCAGCTTAGAACACCCTTGGACTAGCGGGGGGGGTTTTCTCGATGAGCAGTTCTTC,CASSLEHPWTSGGGFLDEQFF
TRBV5-6,NA,few,TRBJ2-3,TGTGCCAGCAGCTTTGGGCAGGTTCAATCAGATACGCAGTATTTT,CASSFGQVQSDTQYF
TRBV7-6,NA,few,TRBJ2-1,TGTGCCAGCGGACGGGGGACAGCCTTCTCCTACAATGAGCAGTTCTTC,CASGRGTAFSYNEQFF
TRBV4-2,NA,NA,TRBJ2-1,TGTGCCAGCAGCCAAGAAGCGGAACAGGGACAGCAGTTCTTC,CASSQEAEQGQQFF
TRBV4-1,NA,NA,TRBJ2-5,TGCGCCAGCAGCCAAGAGGACGGTTACCAAGAGACCCAGTACTTC,CASSQEDGYQETQYF
TRBV24-1,TRBD2,few,TRBJ2-1,TGTGCCACCAGTGATCGACTAGCGGGAAGGGGTGGTAGTGAGCAGTTCTTC,CATSDRLAGRGGSEQFF
TRBV7-6,TRBD2,many,TRBJ2-5,TGTGCCAGCAGCCTTTGGACTAGCGGAAACCAAGAGACCCAGTACTTC,CASSLWTSGNQETQYF
TRBV15,TRBD1,many,TRBJ2-7,TGTGCCACCAGCAGAGCCCGGACAGGGCGCGAGCAGTACTTC,CATSRARTGREQYF
TRBV19,NA,NA,TRBJ2-7,TGTGCCAGTGCTTTCGGGACGGGGGCCTACGAGCAGTACTTC,CASAFGTGAYEQYF
TRBV15,NA,NA,TRBJ2-6,TGTGCCACCAGCGGGGACTTGTCCTCTGGGGCCAACGTCCTGACTTTC,CATSGDLSSGANVLTF
TRBV6-2/TRBV6-3,TRBD1,NA,TRBJ1-1,TGTGCCAGCAGTTATCTTCAGGGGGCAGACTACACTGAAGCTTTCTTT,CASSYLQGADYTEAFF
TRBV15,NA,NA,TRBJ2-1,TGTGCCACCAGCAGAGGGGGCGGGACTGGTACAGATGAGCAGTTCTTC,CATSRGGGTGTDEQFF
TRBV2,NA,NA,TRBJ2-7,TGTGCCAGCAGTGAGTTTTCTGATACAGCTACCTCCTACGAGCAGTACTTC,CASSEFSDTATSYEQYF
TRBV5-1,NA,many,TRBJ2-7,TGCGCCAGCAGCTTGGAACCCGGGGTCTCCTACGAGCAGTACTTC,CASSLEPGVSYEQYF
TRBV7-9,NA,NA,TRBJ1-2,TGTGCCAGCAGCTTAGCTGGTACCTATGGCTACACCTTC,CASSLAGTYGYTF
TRBV7-9,NA,NA,TRBJ1-2,TGTGCCAGCAGCTCCATCAGGGAAACGAATGGCTACACCTTC,CASSSIRETNGYTF
TRBV27,NA,NA,TRBJ2-5,TGTGCCAGCACCTCCTTGGGAGGGGGAGAGACCCAGTACTTC,CASTSLGGGETQYF
TRBV10-3,TRBD2,many,TRBJ2-1,TGTGCCATCAGTGAGTCGGCTAGCGGGGGGGGCAATGAGCAGTTCTTC,CAISESASGGGNEQFF
TRBV7-6,NA,few,TRBJ2-1,TGTGCCAGCAGCCAACACGGGGCTAGCGACTACAATGAGCAGTTCTTC,CASSQHGASDYNEQFF
TRBV7-6,NA,NA,TRBJ2-3,TGTGCCAGCAGACCGGGGGCGACCAAACAGGACACAGATACGCAGTATTTT,CASRPGATKQDTDTQYF
TRBV7-6,NA,few,TRBJ2-3,TGTGCCAGCAGCTTACAGGGGCCTACAGATACGCAGTATTTT,CASSLQGPTDTQYF
TRBV3-1,TRBD2,NA,TRBJ2-1,TGTGCCAGCAGCCAAGTCTTCGCTAGCGGGGACGGCTACAATGAGCAGTTCTTC,CASSQVFASGDGYNEQFF
TRBV5-1,TRBD1,NA,TRBJ1-2,TGCGCCAGCAGCTTTTCCCCTTTCCTGACAGGGGAAGGAGGTGGCTACACCTTC,CASSFSPFLTGEGGGYTF
TRBV2,TRBD1,NA,TRBJ2-2,TGTGCCAGCAGTGTGCAAGGGGGCCCCTACACCGGGGAGCTGTTTTTT,CASSVQGGPYTGELFF
TRBV7-8,TRBD1,NA,TRBJ2-7,TGTGCCAGCAGCTTAGGGGAGACAGGGTCCGAGCAGTACTTC,CASSLGETGSEQYF
TRBV12-3/TRBV12-4,NA,NA,TRBJ1-4,TGTGCCAGCAGTCCAGGGAGTTCCCATAATGAAAAACTGTTTTTT,CASSPGSSHNEKLFF
TRBV5-1,TRBD1,NA,TRBJ2-1,TGCGCCAGCAGCTACCCCCCGGGACAGGTGCTCTCATCCTACAATGAGCAGTTCTTC,CASSYPPGQVLSSYNEQFF
TRBV12-3/TRBV12-4,TRBD2,NA,TRBJ2-1,TGTGCCAGCAGTTTTTGGAGGGAGGGCAATGAGCAGTTCTTC,CASSFWREGNEQFF
TRBV24-1,TRBD1,NA,TRBJ2-5,TGTGCCACCAGTGAAACCCCAGGACAGGGACGGGAGACCCAGTACTTC,CATSETPGQGRETQYF
TRBV9,NA,few,TRBJ2-7,TGTGCCAGCAGCGTAGTGTTGGGGGGCGAGCAGTACTTC,CASSVVLGGEQYF
TRBV11-2,NA,NA,TRBJ1-5,TGTGCCAGCAGCTTAGGCAGCGTAAATCAGCCCCAGCATTTT,CASSLGSVNQPQHF
TRBV20-1,TRBD2,many,TRBJ2-2,TGCAGTGCTAGCATAGCGGGAGCCGGGGAGCTGTTTTTT,CSASIAGAGELFF
TRBV12-3/TRBV12-4,TRBD1,NA,TRBJ2-1,TGTGCCAGCAGTCAGACAGGGGTCGAGCAGTTCTTC,CASSQTGVEQFF
TRBV13,TRBD1,NA,TRBJ2-5,TGTGCCAGCAGCTTCCAGGGGGCCGAGTCTCAAGAGACCCAGTACTTC,CASSFQGAESQETQYF
TRBV28,NA,few,TRBJ2-3,TGTGCCAGCAGTTTGAGCAATGGCTTCACAGATACGCAGTATTTT,CASSLSNGFTDTQYF
TRBV7-9,NA,few,TRBJ2-1,TGTGCCAGCAGCTCACTAGCCTATGAGCAGTTCTTC,CASSSLAYEQFF
TRBV7-9,NA,few,TRBJ2-7,TGTGCCAGCACCCCTGTGGGGGGAGTAAGCTTCTACGAGCAGTACTTC,CASTPVGGVSFYEQYF
TRBV29-1,NA,NA,TRBJ2-7,TGCAGCGTTGAAGTCTACAGGGGGGGACCTGCCGAGCAGTACTTC,CSVEVYRGGPAEQYF
TRBV20-1,TRBD2,few,TRBJ2-1,TGCAGTGCCGGAAAAGCGGGAGGTAGCGATGAGCAGTTCTTC,CSAGKAGGSDEQFF
TRBV9,TRBD2,few,TRBJ2-3,TGTGCCAGCAGCGCGTCCGACCTTGGGGACTACAGCGCAGATACGCAGTATTTT,CASSASDLGDYSADTQYF
TRBV5-1,TRBD1,NA,TRBJ2-1,TGCGCCAGCAGCCACCGGGACAGAGCCTACAATGAGCAGTTCTTC,CASSHRDRAYNEQFF
TRBV9,TRBD2,many,TRBJ2-7,TGTGCCAGCAGCGTAGGGCTAGCGGGAACCTACGAGCAGTACTTC,CASSVGLAGTYEQYF
TRBV3-1,TRBD1,NA,TRBJ1-6,TGTGCCAGCAGCCGGGCAGGGGGCTCCTATAATTCACCCCTCCACTTT,CASSRAGGSYNSPLHF
TRBV28,NA,few,TRBJ1-3,TGTGCCACCAGTTTTCGGGGAACTGGAAACACCATATATTTT,CATSFRGTGNTIYF
TRBV7-9,NA,NA,TRBJ2-7,TGTGCCAGCAGCAAGGGGACGGATTACGAGCAGTACTTC,CASSKGTDYEQYF
TRBV10-3,NA,few,TRBJ2-1,TGTGCCATCACAAACCCCTTAACCTCCGACGATGAGCAGTTCTTC,CAITNPLTSDDEQFF
TRBV11-2,NA,NA,TRBJ2-3,TGTGCCAGCAGCCCGCACGGAGATACGCAGTATTTT,CASSPHGDTQYF
TRBV12-3/TRBV12-4,TRBD2,few,TRBJ2-3,TGTGCCAGCAGAACTCTAGCGGGGGTCACAGATACGCAGTATTTT,CASRTLAGVTDTQYF
TRBV29-1,TRBD1,few,TRBJ2-7,TGCAGCGTTGACTCGGGACAGGGGGCTTTGTACGAGCAGTACTTC,CSVDSGQGALYEQYF
TRBV7-9,TRBD1,many,TRBJ2-7,TGTGCCAGCAGCCCGACAGGGCGAGCCTACGAGCAGTACTTC,CASSPTGRAYEQYF
TRBV6-2/TRBV6-3,NA,many,TRBJ2-1,TGTGCCAGCAGTCGGCCCGCCGTCGACAGCACCAGGGTAACAATTGAGCAGTTCTTC,CASSRPAVDSTRVTIEQFF
TRBV4-1,NA,NA,TRBJ1-1,TGCGCCAGCAGCCATCAGGGACCCACTGAAGCTTTCTTT,CASSHQGPTEAFF
TRBV2,TRBD1,many,TRBJ2-1,TGTGCCAGCAGTGAGACAGGGTCGGATGAGCAGTTCTTC,CASSETGSDEQFF
TRBV13,TRBD1,few,TRBJ2-3,TGTGCCAGCAGCTTCAGGACAGGGCCGGCAGATACGCAGTATTTT,CASSFRTGPADTQYF